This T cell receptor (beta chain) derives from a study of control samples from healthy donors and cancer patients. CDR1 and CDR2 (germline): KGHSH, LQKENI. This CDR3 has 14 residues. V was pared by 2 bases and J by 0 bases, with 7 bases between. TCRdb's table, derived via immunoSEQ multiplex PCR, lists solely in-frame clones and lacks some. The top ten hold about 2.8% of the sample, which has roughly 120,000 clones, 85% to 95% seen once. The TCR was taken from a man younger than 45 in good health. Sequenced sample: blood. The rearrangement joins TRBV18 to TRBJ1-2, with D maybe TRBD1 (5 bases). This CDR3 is CASSPGGANYGYTF. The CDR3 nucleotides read TGTGCCAGCTCACCAGGAGGGGCTAACTATGGCTACACCTTC.